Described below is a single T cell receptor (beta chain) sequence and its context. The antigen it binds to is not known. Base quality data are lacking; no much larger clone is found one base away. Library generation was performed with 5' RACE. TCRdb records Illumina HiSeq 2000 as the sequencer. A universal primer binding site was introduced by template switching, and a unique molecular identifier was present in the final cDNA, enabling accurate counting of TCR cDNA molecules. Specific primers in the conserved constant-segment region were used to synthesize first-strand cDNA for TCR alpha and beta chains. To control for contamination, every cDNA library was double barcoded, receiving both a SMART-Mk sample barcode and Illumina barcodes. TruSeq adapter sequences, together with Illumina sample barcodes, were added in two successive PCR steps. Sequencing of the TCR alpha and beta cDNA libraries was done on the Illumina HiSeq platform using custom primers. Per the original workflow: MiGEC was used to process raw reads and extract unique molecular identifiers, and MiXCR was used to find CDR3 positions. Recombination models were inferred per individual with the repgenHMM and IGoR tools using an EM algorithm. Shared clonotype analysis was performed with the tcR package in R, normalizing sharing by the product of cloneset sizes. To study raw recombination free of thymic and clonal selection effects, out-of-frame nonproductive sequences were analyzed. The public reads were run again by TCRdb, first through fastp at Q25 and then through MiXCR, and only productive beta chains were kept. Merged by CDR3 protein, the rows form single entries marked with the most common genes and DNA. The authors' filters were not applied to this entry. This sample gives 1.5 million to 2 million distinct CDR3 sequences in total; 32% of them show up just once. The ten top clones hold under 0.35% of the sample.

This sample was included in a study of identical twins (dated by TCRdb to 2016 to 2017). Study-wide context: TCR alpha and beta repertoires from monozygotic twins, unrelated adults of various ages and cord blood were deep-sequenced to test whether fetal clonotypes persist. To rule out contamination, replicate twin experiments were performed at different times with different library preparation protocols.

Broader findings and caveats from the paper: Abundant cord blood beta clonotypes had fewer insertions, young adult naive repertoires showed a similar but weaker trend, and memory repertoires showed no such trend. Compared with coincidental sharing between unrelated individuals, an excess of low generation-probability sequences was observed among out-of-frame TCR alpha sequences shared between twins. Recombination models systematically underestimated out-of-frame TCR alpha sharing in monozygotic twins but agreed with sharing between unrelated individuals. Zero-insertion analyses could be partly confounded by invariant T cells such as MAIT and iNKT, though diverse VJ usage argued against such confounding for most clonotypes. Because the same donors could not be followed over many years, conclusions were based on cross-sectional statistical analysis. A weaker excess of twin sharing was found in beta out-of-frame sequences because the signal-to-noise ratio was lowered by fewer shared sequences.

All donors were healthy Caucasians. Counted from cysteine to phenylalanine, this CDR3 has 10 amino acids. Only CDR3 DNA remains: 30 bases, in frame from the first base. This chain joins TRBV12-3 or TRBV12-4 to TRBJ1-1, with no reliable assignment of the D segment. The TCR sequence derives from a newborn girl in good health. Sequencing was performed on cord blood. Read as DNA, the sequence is TGTCCTGCCCGGTGGCGGAAAGCTTTCTTT. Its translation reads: CPARWRKAFF.